Below are 5 T cell receptor beta chains sequenced from a single sample in a study of tumor-infiltrating lymphocytes in localized non-small cell lung cancer. The assay was immunoSEQ multiplex PCR, and TCRdb's table has in-frame clones only and misses some. The profile covers fewer than 11,000 clones, with around three fifths appearing a single time and approximately 10% taken by the ten largest. The specimen was uninvolved lung tissue not adjacent to the tumor. The receptors stem from a human donor with non-small cell lung cancer.

This clone was counted between two and nine times. V gene TRBV6-5 combines with J gene TRBJ1-2, with no clear D. The CDR3 spans 12 residues. V lost 6 bases to trimming and J lost 8 bases, with 13 bases between them. Germline assignment: CDR1 MNHEY and CDR2 SVGAGI. The CDR3, as DNA: TGTGCCAGCAGCGGGCAAGGACTCGGCTACACCTTC. It specifies CASSGQGLGYTF.

This clone was observed a single time. The chain combines TRBV6-5 with TRBJ2-7, with 7 bases lining up with TRBD1. The CDR3 loop spans 14 amino acids. CDR1 and CDR2 from the germline V gene are MNHEY and SVGAGI. The V gene end was trimmed by 1 base and the J gene end by 2 bases; junction bases not matched to a gene: 2. The CDR3, as DNA: TGTGCCAGCAGTTACTTACAGGGGCCCTACGAGCAGTACTTC. Translating it yields CASSYLQGPYEQYF.

This chain connects TRBV19 to TRBJ1-2, with a weak D call TRBD1 (5 bases). Per the germline V gene, CDR1 is LNHDA and CDR2 is SQIVND (reference sequence). V lost 5 bases and J 6 bases, leaving 13 bases between the germline ends. This CDR3 spans 13 amino acids. The CDR3 sequence is CASSEQDWDGYTF. The CDR3, as DNA: TGTGCCAGTAGTGAACAGGACTGGGATGGCTACACCTTC.

The chain recombines TRBV11-3 with TRBJ1-1; 7 nucleotides agree with TRBD1. Germline lookup yields CDR1 SGHNT and CDR2 YENEEA. There are 15 residues in the CDR3. Losses at the gene ends were 5 bases for V and 8 bases for J; bases not matched to a gene: 14. CDR3 loop: CASSLTAGGAFEAFF. The CDR3 DNA follows: TGTGCCAGCAGCCTCACCGCAGGGGGGGCCTTCGAAGCTTTCTTT.

The chain uses TRBV7-6 and TRBJ1-5; 8 bases agree with TRBD1. The V gene's germline CDR1 is SGHVS and CDR2 FNYEAQ. This CDR3 region has 15 residues. V trimming: 1 base; J trimming: 7 bases; junction bases outside the gene matches: 6. CDR3: CASSLEGQVGQPQHF. In DNA form, the CDR3 reads TGTGCCAGCAGCTTAGAGGGACAGGTGGGACAGCCCCAGCATTTT.